These 12 T cell receptor beta chains came from one sample sequenced in a study of shared clonotypes between healthy human individuals. The method was immunoSEQ multiplex PCR; TCRdb's version includes in-frame clones alone and lacks a portion of them. This sample has about 1 million clones, with approximately 78% found just once. Sequenced: memory CD4+ T cells from PBMCs. Subset reported: CD45RA-negative fraction. These TCRs come from a man between 18 and 35 years old in good health. Some clones in this sample may be carry-over from other donors' samples.

This clone came up a few times. The chain couples TRBV7-2 to TRBJ1-5, with D perhaps matching TRBD1 (5 bases). This CDR3 has 14 amino acids. V was pared by 6 bases and J by 3 bases, with 12 bases between. Germline values: CDR1 SGHTA, CDR2 FQGNSA. The CDR3 region is CASRPGLPNQPQHF. The DNA for the CDR3 is TGTGCCAGCAGGCCGGGACTCCCCAATCAGCCCCAGCATTTT.

This clone was seen more than once but under ten times. The rearrangement uses TRBV28 and TRBJ2-1; D possibly uses TRBD1 or TRBD2 (9 bases each). Germline V lookup: CDR1 MDHEN, CDR2 SYDVKM. This CDR3 has 21 amino acids. V lost 5 bases and J 4 bases, leaving 33 bases between the germline ends. CDR3 loop: CASSPLAGTGRSSGKYNEQFF. CDR3 DNA sequence: TGTGCCAGCAGTCCTCTAGCCGGGACAGGGCGGTCTAGCGGGAAGTACAATGAGCAGTTCTTC.

This chain connects TRBV28 to TRBJ1-5; 7 bases map to TRBD1. This CDR3 has 18 amino acids. Germline V lookup: CDR1 MDHEN, CDR2 SYDVKM. Trimming took 7 bases from V and 2 from J; bases not matched to a gene: 17. Here the CDR3 reads CASTKHPRQGTGNQPQHF. The CDR3 DNA follows: TGTGCCAGCACAAAACACCCCCGACAGGGAACGGGCAATCAGCCCCAGCATTTT.

The chain employs TRBV10-3 and TRBJ2-2; D might be TRBD1 (5 bases). CDR1 is ENHRY and CDR2 is SYGVKD in the germline V gene. CDR3 length: 14 amino acids. V dropped 1 base and J dropped 4 bases, with 7 bases sitting between them. The CDR3, as DNA: TGTGCCATCAGTGAGTTGGACACCACCGGGGAGCTGTTTTTT. This codes for CAISELDTTGELFF.

This chain uses TRBV28 with TRBJ2-5, with D perhaps matching TRBD1 (6 bases). Trimming pared 7 bases from V and 3 bases from J, leaving 15 bases between. Per germline, CDR1 MDHEN and CDR2 SYDVKM. The CDR3 is 14 amino acids. As DNA, the CDR3 is TGTGCCAGCATCACACAGGGAAGGAAAGAGACCCAGTACTTC. Encoded protein: CASITQGRKETQYF.

V usage is TRBV11-2 and J usage is TRBJ2-7, with D possibly TRBD2 on 5 matching bases. There are 14 residues in the CDR3. Germline values: CDR1 SGHAT, CDR2 FQNNGV. V gave up 1 base and J gave up 2 bases, with 9 bases separating them. The DNA for the CDR3 is TGTGCCAGCAGCTTAGTGACGAGGGCCTACGAGCAGTACTTC. As protein: CASSLVTRAYEQYF.

The rearrangement links TRBV19 to TRBJ2-6, with D hard to call. In germline, CDR1 is LNHDA, CDR2 SQIVND (reference sequence). The CDR3 is made up of 14 amino acids. For the CDR3, the DNA is TGTGCTACGTCCGCCGGCTCTGGGGCCAACGTCCTGACTTTC. Translated, it gives CATSAGSGANVLTF.

This clone showed up just once. V usage is TRBV6-4 and J usage is TRBJ2-2, with no clear D. Germline V gene lookup returns CDR1 MRHNA and CDR2 SNTAGT. The CDR3 consists of 14 residues. The germline V and J ends were trimmed by 2 bases and 5 bases, with 9 bases remaining between them. In nucleotides, the CDR3 is TGTGCCAGCAGTGACAGGGTGGAGACCGGGGAGCTGTTTTTT. Translated, it gives CASSDRVETGELFF.

This clone was counted a few times. The chain employs TRBV30 and TRBJ2-5; D is perhaps TRBD1 (6 bases). This CDR3 has 13 residues. The germline CDR1 and CDR2 sequences are GTSNPN and SVGIG (reference sequence). Trimming removed 5 bases from V and 7 bases from J, with 17 bases in between. CDR3 coding DNA: TGTGCCTGGGACAATAGACGAGGGGGGACCCAGTACTTC. Residues: CAWDNRRGGTQYF.

The rearrangement uses TRBV18 and TRBJ1-1, with a tentative D call TRBD1 (5 bases). This CDR3 region has 16 residues. With 3 bases removed from V and 0 bases from J, the gap between germline ends came to 14 bases. CDR1 and CDR2 from the germline V gene are KGHSH and LQKENI. CDR3 nucleotide sequence: TGTGCCAGCTCACCTATGGGGGGGAACATGAACACTGAAGCTTTCTTT. Translating it yields CASSPMGGNMNTEAFF.

The chain couples TRBV11-3 to TRBJ2-1; TRBD2 agrees at 9 bases. The CDR3 contains 16 residues. Germline trimming cut 1 base from V and 5 bases from J; bases unmatched to any gene: 6. The germline V gene has CDR1 SGHNT and CDR2 YENEEA. The CDR3 sequence is CASSLGGTSQHNEQFF. The DNA for the CDR3 is TGTGCCAGCAGCTTAGGGGGGACTAGCCAGCACAATGAGCAGTTCTTC.

This chain uses TRBV5-4 with TRBJ1-2; D not resolved. This CDR3 is built from 15 residues. Trimming took off 1 base at V and 4 bases at J, with 14 bases between the two ends. Germline CDR1 is SGHNT and CDR2 is YYREEE (reference sequence). The CDR3 sequence is CASSLRKGTIYGYTF. The CDR3 coding sequence is TGTGCCAGCAGCTTGAGGAAGGGAACCATCTATGGCTACACCTTC.